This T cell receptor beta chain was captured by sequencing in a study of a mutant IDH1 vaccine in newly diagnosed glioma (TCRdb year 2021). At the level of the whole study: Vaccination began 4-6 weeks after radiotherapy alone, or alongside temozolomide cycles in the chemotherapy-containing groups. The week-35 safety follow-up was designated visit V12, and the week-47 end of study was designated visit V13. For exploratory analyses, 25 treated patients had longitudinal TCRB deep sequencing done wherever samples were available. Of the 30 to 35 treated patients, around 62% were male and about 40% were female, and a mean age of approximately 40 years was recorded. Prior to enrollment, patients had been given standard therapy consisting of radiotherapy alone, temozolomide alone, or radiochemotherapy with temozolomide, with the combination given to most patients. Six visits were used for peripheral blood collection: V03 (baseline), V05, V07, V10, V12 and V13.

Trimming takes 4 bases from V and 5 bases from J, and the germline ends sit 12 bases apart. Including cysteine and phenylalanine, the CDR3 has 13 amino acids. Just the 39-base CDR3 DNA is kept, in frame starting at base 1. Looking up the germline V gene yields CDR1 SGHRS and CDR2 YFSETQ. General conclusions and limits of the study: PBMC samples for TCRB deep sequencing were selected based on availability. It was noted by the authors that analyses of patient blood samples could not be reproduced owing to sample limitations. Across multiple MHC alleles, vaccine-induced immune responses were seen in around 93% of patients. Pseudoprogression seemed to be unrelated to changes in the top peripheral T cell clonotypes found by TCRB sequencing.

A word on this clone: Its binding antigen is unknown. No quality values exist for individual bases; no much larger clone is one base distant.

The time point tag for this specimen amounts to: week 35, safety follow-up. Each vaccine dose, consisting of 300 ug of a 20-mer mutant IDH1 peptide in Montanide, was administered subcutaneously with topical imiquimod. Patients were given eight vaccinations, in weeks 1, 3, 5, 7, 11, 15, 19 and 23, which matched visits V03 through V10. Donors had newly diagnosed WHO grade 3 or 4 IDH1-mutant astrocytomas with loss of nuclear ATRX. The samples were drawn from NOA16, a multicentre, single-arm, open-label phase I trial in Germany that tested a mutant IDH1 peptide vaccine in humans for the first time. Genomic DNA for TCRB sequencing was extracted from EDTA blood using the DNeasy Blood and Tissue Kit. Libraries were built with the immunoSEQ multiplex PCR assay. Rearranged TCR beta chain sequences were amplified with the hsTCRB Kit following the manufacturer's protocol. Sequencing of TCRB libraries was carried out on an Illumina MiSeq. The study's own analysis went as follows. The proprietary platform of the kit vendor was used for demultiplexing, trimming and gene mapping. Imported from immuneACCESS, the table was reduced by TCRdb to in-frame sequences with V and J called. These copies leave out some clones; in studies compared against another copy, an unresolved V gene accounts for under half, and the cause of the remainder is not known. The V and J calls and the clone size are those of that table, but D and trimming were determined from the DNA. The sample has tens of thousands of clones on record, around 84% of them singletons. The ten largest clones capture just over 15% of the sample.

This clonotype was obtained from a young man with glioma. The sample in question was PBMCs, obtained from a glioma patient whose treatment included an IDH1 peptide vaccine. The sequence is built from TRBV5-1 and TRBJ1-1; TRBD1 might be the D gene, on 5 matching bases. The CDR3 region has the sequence CASSRGEWTEAFF. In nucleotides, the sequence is TGCGCCAGCAGCCGAGGGGAGTGGACTGAAGCTTTCTTT.